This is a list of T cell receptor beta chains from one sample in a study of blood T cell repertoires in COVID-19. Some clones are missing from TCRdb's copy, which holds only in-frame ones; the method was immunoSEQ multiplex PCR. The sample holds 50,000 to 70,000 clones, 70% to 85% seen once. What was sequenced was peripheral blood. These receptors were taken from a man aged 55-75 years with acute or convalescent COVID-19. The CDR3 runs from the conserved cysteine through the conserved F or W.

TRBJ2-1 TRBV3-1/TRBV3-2 CASSQALSGRRYNEQFF
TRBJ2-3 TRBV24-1 CATSDPGLEDGTQYF
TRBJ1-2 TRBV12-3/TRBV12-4 CASSFWTVDGYTF
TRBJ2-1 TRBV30 CAWSVLAYNEQFF
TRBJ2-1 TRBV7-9 CASSPTSGRDNEQFF
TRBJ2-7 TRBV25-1 CASSDYRSLRGQYF
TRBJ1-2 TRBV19 CASSIANNYGYTF
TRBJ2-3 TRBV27 CASSFLGDASTDTQYF
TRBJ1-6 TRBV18 CASSPYQGGRSPLHF
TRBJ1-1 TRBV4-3 CASSRVDRATEAFF
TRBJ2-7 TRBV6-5 CASINPYEQYF
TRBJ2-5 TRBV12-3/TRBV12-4 CASSMGHRETQYF
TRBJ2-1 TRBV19 CASSIRTFNEQFF
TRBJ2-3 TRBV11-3 CASSSRGLAGGPADTQYF
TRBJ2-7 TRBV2 CASRLNRDEQYF
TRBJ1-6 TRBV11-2 CASSLQGNSPLHF
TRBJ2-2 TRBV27 CASSLGAAWNTGELFF
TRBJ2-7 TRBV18 CASSPPERVEQYF
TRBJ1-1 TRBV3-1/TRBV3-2 CASSPGTSTEAFF
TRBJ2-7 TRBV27 CASSSWGGYEQYF
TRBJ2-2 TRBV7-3 CASSRQPSGELFF
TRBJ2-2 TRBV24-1 CATGQLHTGELFF
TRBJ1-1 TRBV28 CASSFRGNAFF
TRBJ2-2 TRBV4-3 CASSQDVETGGTAGELFF
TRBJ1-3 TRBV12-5 CASGCSGNTIYF
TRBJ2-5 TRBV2 CASSRSGKETQYF
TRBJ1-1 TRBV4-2 CASSQDVDGQGAYGDTEAFF
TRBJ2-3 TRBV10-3 CAISESVWRATDTQYF
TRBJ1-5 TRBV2 CASRGHIIDQPQHF
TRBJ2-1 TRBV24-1 CATSDPGLVVDEQFF
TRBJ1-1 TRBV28 CASSEGPTNTEAFF
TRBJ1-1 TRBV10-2 CASSEPGMNTEAFF
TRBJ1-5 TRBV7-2 CASSLRRDREGGHQPQHF
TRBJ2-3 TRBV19 CATAGPSTDTQYF
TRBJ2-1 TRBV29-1 CSVEGLAGHNEQFF
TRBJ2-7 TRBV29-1 CSVEEGKHEQYF
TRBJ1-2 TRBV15 CATSTGGSDYGYTF
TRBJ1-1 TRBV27 CASSSRTGEDTEAFF
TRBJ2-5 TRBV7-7 CASSQSGPGGETQYF
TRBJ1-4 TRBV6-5 CASSYLTDTLGEKLFF
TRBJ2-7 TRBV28 CASSLFVEDSDEQYF